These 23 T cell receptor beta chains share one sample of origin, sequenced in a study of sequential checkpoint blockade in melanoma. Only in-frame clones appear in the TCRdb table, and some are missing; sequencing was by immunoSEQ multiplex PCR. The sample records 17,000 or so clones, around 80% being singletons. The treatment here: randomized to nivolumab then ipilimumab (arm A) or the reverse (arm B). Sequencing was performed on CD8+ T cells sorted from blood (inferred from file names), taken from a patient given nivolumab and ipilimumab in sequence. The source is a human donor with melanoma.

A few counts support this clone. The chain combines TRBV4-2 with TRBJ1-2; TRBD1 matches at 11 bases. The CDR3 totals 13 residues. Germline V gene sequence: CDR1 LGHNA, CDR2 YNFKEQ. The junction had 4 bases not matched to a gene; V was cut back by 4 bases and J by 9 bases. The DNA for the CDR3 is TGTGCCAGCAGCCCGGGACAGGGGGAGAGCTACACCTTC. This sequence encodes CASSPGQGESYTF.

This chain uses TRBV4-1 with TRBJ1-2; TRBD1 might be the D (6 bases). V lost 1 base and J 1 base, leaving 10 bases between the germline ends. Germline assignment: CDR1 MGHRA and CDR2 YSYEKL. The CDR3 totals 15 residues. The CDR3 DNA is TGCGCCAGCAGCCAAGTGTTACAGGGTAACTATGGCTACACCTTC. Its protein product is CASSQVLQGNYGYTF.

The DNA for the CDR3 is TGTGCCAGCAGCCCGGGTTCCTTCCGGAATCTGGACACTGAAGCTTTCTTT. Translation: CASSPGSFRNLDTEAFF. V is TRBV7-2 and J is TRBJ1-1; D ambiguous. V lost 5 bases and J 3 bases, leaving 22 bases between the germline ends. CDR3 length: 17 residues. Germline CDR1 and CDR2: SGHTA and FQGNSA. The full variable domain, completed using reference TRBV7-2 and TRBJ1-1, is GAGVSQSPSNKVTEKGKDVELRCDPISGHTALYWYRQSLGQGLEFLIYFQGNSAPDKSGLPSDRFSAERTGGSVSTLTIQRTQQEDSAVYLCASSPGSFRNLDTEAFFGQGTRLTVV.

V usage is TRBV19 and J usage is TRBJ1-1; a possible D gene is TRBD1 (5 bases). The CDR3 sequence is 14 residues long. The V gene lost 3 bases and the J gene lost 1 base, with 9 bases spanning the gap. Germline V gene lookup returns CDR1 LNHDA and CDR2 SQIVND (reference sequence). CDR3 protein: CASSIGGRNTEAFF. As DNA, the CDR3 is TGTGCCAGTAGTATCGGGGGGAGGAACACTGAAGCTTTCTTT.

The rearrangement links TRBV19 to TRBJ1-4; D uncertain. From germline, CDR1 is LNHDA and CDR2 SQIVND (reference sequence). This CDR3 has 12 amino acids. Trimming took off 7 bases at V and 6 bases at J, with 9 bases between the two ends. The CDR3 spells CASTRSDEKLFF. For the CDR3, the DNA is TGTGCCAGTACAAGGAGTGATGAAAAACTGTTTTTT.

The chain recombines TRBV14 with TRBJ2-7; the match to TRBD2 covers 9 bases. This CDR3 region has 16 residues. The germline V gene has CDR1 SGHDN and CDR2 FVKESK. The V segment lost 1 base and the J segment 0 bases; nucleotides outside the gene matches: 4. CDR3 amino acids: CASSQVPSGDSYEQYF. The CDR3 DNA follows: TGTGCCAGCAGCCAAGTACCTAGCGGGGACTCCTACGAGCAGTACTTC.

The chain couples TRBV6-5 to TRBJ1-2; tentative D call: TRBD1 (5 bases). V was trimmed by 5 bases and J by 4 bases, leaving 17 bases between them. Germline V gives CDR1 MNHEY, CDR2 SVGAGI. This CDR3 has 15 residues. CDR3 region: CASSITDQGVYGYTF. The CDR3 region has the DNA TGTGCCAGCAGTATCACAGATCAAGGGGTCTATGGCTACACCTTC.

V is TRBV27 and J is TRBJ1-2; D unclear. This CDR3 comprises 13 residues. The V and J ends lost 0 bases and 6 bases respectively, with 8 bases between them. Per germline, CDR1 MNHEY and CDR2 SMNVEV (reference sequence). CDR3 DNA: TGTGCCAGCAGTTTATCGTCCGGGAATGGCTACACCTTC. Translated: CASSLSSGNGYTF.

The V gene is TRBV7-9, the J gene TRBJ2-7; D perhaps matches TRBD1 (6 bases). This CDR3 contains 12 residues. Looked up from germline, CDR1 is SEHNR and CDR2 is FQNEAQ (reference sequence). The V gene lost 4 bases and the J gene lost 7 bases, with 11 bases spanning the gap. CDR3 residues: CASSWTAREQYF. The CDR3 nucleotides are TGTGCCAGCAGCTGGACAGCGAGGGAGCAGTACTTC.

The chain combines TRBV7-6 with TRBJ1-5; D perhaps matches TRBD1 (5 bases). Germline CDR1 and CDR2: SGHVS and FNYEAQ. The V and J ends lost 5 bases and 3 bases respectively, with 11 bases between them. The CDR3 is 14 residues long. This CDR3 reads CASSPGGSNQPQHF. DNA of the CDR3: TGTGCCAGCAGCCCGGGGGGGTCCAATCAGCCCCAGCATTTT.

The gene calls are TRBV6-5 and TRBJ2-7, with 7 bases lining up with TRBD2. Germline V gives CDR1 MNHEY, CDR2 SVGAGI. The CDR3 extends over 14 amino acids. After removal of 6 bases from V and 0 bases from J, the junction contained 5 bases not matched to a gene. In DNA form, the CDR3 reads TGTGCCAGCAGGCGGGAGTTTGGCTCCTACGAGCAGTACTTC. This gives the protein CASRREFGSYEQYF.

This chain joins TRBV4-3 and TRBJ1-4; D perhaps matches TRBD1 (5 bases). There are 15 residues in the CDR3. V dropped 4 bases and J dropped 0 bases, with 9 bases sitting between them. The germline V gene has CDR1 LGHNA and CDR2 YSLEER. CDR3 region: CASSRDSATNEKLFF. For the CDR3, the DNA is TGCGCCAGCAGCCGTGACAGCGCAACTAATGAAAAACTGTTTTTT.

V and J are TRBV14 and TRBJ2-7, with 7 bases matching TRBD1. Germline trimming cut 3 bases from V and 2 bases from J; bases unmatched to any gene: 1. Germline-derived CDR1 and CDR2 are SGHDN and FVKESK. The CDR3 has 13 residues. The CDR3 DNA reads TGTGCCAGCAGCCAGACAGGGCCCTACGAGCAGTACTTC. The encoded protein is CASSQTGPYEQYF. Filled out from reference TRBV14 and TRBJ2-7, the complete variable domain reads EAGVTQFPSHSVIEKGQTVTLRCDPISGHDNLYWYRRVMGKEIKFLLHFVKESKQDESGMPNNRFLAERTGGTYSTLKVQPAELEDSGVYFCASSQTGPYEQYFGPGTRLTVT.

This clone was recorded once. The CDR3 sequence: CATSGTFSDRPYEQYF. DNA of the CDR3: TGTGCCACCAGCGGCACATTTTCCGACAGGCCCTACGAGCAGTACTTC. The V gene is TRBV15, the J gene TRBJ2-7; maybe TRBD1 (6 bases). V was shortened by 5 bases and J by 2 bases, with 19 bases between the two germline ends. CDR3 size: 16 residues. Germline loops: CDR1 LNHNV, CDR2 YYDKDF (reference sequence).

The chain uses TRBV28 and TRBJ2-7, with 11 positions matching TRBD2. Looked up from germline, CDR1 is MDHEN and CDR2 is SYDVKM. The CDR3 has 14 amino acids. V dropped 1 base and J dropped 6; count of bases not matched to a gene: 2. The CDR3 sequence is CASSLSSGRLEQYF. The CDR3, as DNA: TGTGCCAGCAGTTTATCTAGCGGGAGGCTCGAGCAGTACTTC.

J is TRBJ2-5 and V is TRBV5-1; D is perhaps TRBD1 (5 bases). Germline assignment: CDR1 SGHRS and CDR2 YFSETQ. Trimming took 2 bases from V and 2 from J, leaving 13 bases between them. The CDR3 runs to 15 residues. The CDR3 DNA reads TGCGCCAGCAGCTTTCTACAGGATTATCAAGAGACCCAGTACTTC. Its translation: CASSFLQDYQETQYF.

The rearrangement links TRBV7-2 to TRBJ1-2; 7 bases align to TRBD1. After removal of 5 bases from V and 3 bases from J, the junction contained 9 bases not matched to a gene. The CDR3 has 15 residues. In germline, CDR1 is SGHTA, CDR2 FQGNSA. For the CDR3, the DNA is TGTGCCAGCAGCACATCGCGGGACAGCTACTATGGCTACACCTTC. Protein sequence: CASSTSRDSYYGYTF. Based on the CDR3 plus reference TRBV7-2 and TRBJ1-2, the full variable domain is GAGVSQSPSNKVTEKGKDVELRCDPISGHTALYWYRQSLGQGLEFLIYFQGNSAPDKSGLPSDRFSAERTGGSVSTLTIQRTQQEDSAVYLCASSTSRDSYYGYTFGSGTRLTVV.

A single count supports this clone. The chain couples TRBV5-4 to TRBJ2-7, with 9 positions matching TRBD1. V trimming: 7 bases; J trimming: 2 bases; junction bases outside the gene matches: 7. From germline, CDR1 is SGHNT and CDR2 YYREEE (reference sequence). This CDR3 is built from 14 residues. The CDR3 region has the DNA TGTGCCAGCCATATGGACAGGGGCACCTACGAGCAGTACTTC. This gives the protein CASHMDRGTYEQYF. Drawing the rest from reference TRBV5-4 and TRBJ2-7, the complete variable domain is ETGVTQSPTHLIKTRGQQVTLRCSSQSGHNTVSWYQQALGQGPQFIFQYYREEENGRGNFPPRFSGLQFPNYSSELNVNALELDDSALYLCASHMDRGTYEQYFGPGTRLTVT.

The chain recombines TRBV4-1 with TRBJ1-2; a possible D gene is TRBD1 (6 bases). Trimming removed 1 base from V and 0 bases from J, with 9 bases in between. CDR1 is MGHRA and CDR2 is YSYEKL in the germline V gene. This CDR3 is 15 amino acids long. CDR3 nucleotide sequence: TGCGCCAGCAGCCAAGGAAGGGGGACTAACTATGGCTACACCTTC. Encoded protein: CASSQGRGTNYGYTF.

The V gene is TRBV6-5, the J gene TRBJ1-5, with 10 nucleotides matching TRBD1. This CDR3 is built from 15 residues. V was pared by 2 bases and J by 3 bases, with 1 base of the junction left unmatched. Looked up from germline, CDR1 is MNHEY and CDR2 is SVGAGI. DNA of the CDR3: TGTGCCAGCAGTTACGGGACAGGGGACAATCAGCCCCAGCATTTT. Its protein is CASSYGTGDNQPQHF.

The CDR3 spells CASTPGSGGSYEQYF. As DNA, the CDR3 is TGTGCCAGCACCCCGGGATCGGGAGGCTCCTACGAGCAGTACTTC. The chain recombines TRBV9 with TRBJ2-7, with TRBD2 matching 7 bases. J lost 0 bases, V lost 6 bases, and 9 bases had no gene match. CDR1 is SGDLS and CDR2 is YYNGEE in the germline V gene. The CDR3 runs to 15 residues.

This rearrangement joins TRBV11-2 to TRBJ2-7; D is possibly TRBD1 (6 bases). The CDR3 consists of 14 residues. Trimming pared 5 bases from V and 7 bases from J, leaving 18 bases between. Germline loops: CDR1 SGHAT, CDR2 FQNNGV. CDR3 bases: TGTGCCAGCAGCACCCAGGACAGTGCCGGGGAGCAGTACTTC. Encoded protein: CASSTQDSAGEQYF.

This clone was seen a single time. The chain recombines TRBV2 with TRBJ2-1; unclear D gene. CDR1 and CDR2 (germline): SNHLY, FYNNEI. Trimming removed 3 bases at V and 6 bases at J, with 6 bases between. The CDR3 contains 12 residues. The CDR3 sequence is CASSDLVNEQFF. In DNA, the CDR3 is TGTGCCAGCAGTGACCTCGTCAATGAGCAGTTCTTC.